This T cell receptor (beta chain) is drawn from a study of blood T cell repertoires in COVID-19. Study summary: The United States, Italy and Spain supplied acute and convalescent COVID-19 samples.

The germline gives CDR1 SGHDN, CDR2 FVKESK. There are 16 residues in the CDR3. Trimming left V 0 bases short and J 7 bases short, with 15 bases between. Clones were read by immunoSEQ multiplex PCR, and TCRdb kept only the in-frame ones, dropping some. Among approximately 230,000 clones listed, around nine tenths were seen once. This TCR derives from a man aged 18 to 29 with active or convalescent COVID-19. The chain recombines TRBV14 with TRBJ1-4; maybe TRBD1 (5 bases). The specimen was peripheral blood. The CDR3 spells CASSQDDSRAGEKLFF. The DNA of the CDR3 is TGTGCCAGCAGCCAAGACGATTCCAGGGCTGGTGAAAAACTGTTTTTT.